These 29 T cell receptor beta chains share one sample of origin, sequenced in a study of blood T cell repertoires in COVID-19. TCRdb keeps only in-frame clones here, not all; method: immunoSEQ multiplex PCR. This table has about 200,000 clones, around 86% appearing once. The sample was peripheral blood. Receptors were obtained from a man aged 55 to 69 who had recovered from COVID-19.

The chain recombines TRBV3-1 (or the pseudogene TRBV3-2) with TRBJ1-3, with unresolved D. From germline, CDR1 is LGHDT and CDR2 YNNKEL (reference sequence). The CDR3 loop spans 14 amino acids. V was pared by 4 bases and J by 4 bases, with 11 bases between. The CDR3 sequence: CASSPLAVGNTIYF. Here the CDR3 DNA reads TGTGCCAGCAGCCCCCTTGCAGTCGGAAACACCATATATTTT.

This sequence joins TRBV5-1 and TRBJ2-1, with 7 nucleotides matching TRBD2. CDR1 SGHRS and CDR2 YFSETQ come from the germline V gene. Trimming cost V 4 bases and J 12 bases; bases outside gene matches: 10. The CDR3 length is 13 residues. CDR3 sequence reads: CASSLLAGAGQFF. The CDR3 nucleotides read TGCGCCAGCAGCCTCCTTGCGGGAGCAGGGCAGTTCTTC.

V gene TRBV15 combines with J gene TRBJ2-5, with D maybe TRBD1 (6 bases). The length of the CDR3 is 14 residues. The germline V and J ends were trimmed by 5 bases and 5 bases, with 15 bases remaining between them. From germline, CDR1 is LNHNV and CDR2 YYDKDF (reference sequence). The CDR3 nucleotides are TGTGCCACCAGCGAAAGACAGGTCCGCGAGACCCAGTACTTC. Protein sequence: CATSERQVRETQYF.

The rearrangement joins TRBV7-6 to TRBJ1-3, with D perhaps matching TRBD1 (6 bases). Germline assignment: CDR1 SGHVS and CDR2 FNYEAQ. The CDR3 is made up of 15 amino acids. The germline V and J ends were trimmed by 5 bases and 0 bases, with 11 bases remaining between them. The chain's CDR3 is CASSIGQSSGNTIYF. CDR3 nucleotides: TGTGCCAGCAGCATCGGACAGTCCTCTGGAAACACCATATATTTT.

This clone was found once. Within the sample, other DNA sequences also encode this same CDR3. The chain employs TRBV7-3 and TRBJ1-1, with D tentatively TRBD1 (6 bases). The CDR3 totals 14 residues. The germline gives CDR1 SGHTA, CDR2 FQGTGA. Trimming pared 1 base from V and 3 bases from J, leaving 9 bases between. This CDR3 is CASSLIGGDTEAFF. CDR3 in DNA: TGTGCCAGCAGCTTAATAGGGGGGGACACTGAAGCTTTCTTT.

The gene calls are TRBV19 and TRBJ1-2; D is unresolved. Trimming took off 3 bases at V and 8 bases at J, with 16 bases between the two ends. The CDR3 has 14 residues. CDR1 LNHDA and CDR2 SQIVND come from the germline V gene (reference sequence). The CDR3 DNA follows: TGTGCCAGTAGTATTTCTGCCCAGCCCAGGGGCTACACCTTC. It specifies CASSISAQPRGYTF.

The chain recombines TRBV6-1 with TRBJ1-5; TRBD1 is a possible D gene (6 bases). The ends were cut back, 3 bases at V and 7 bases at J, with 13 bases in the middle. The germline V gene has CDR1 MNHNS and CDR2 SASEGT. CDR3 length equals 14 residues. The CDR3 DNA sequence: TGTGCCAGCAGTGAGTCCGGGGGGCTCCAGCCCCAGCATTTT. Protein: CASSESGGLQPQHF.

The genes are TRBV18 and TRBJ2-4, with D perhaps TRBD2 (5 bases). In germline, CDR1 is KGHSH, CDR2 LQKENI. V shed 3 bases and J shed 4 bases, with 16 bases lying between them. This CDR3 has 16 residues. The CDR3: CASSPPTEGAKNIQYF. As DNA, the CDR3 is TGTGCCAGCTCACCCCCCACTGAGGGAGCGAAAAACATTCAGTACTTC.

This chain links TRBV3-1 (or the pseudogene TRBV3-2) with TRBJ2-1; TRBD1 is a possible D gene (5 bases). Germline V gene lookup returns CDR1 LGHDT and CDR2 YNNKEL (reference sequence). This CDR3 spans 13 amino acids. With 2 bases removed from V and 7 bases from J, the gap between germline ends came to 9 bases. The CDR3 bases are TGTGCCAGCAGCCAAAGGGGAACGAATGAGCAGTTCTTC. Protein: CASSQRGTNEQFF.

The chain recombines TRBV28 with TRBJ2-7; 9 nucleotides align to TRBD1. The CDR3 extends over 14 amino acids. CDR1 MDHEN and CDR2 SYDVKM come from the germline V gene. Losses at the gene ends were 5 bases for V and 7 bases for J; bases not matched to a gene: 9. The CDR3 DNA reads TGTGCCAGCAGTCTGACAGGGGGATTGAGGGAGCAGTACTTC. It encodes CASSLTGGLREQYF.

The V gene is TRBV27, the J gene TRBJ2-4, with TRBD1 matching 8 bases. Germline V gene data show CDR1 as MNHEY and CDR2 as SMNVEV (reference sequence). J lost 2 bases, V lost 5 bases, and 5 bases had no gene match. CDR3 size: 15 residues. In nucleotides, the CDR3 is TGTGCCAGCAGTCCCCAGGGGGCTACCAAAAACATTCAGTACTTC. It encodes CASSPQGATKNIQYF.

V gene TRBV11-2 combines with J gene TRBJ2-7; TRBD1 might be the D (7 bases). Germline loops: CDR1 SGHAT, CDR2 FQNNGV. The CDR3 is 14 amino acids. Trimming pared 5 bases from V and 3 bases from J, leaving 14 bases between. Here the CDR3 reads CASSRGGGIYEQYF. In nucleotides, the CDR3 is TGTGCCAGCAGCCGAGGGGGCGGGATCTACGAGCAGTACTTC.

The chain joins TRBV11-2 to TRBJ2-7; D not certain. Trimming stripped 5 bases from V and 0 bases from J, with 5 bases between. CDR3 size: 12 residues. Germline assignment: CDR1 SGHAT and CDR2 FQNNGV. The CDR3 region is CASSPTSYEQYF. In DNA form, the CDR3 reads TGTGCCAGCAGCCCTACCTCCTACGAGCAGTACTTC. Drawing the rest from reference TRBV11-2 and TRBJ2-7, the complete variable domain is EAGVAQSPRYKIIEKRQSVAFWCNPISGHATLYWYQQILGQGPKLLIQFQNNGVVDDSQLPKDRFSAERLKGVDSTLKIQPAKLEDSAVYLCASSPTSYEQYFGPGTRLTVT.

V gene TRBV5-1 combines with J gene TRBJ1-1; weak D call: TRBD1 (6 bases). The V and J ends lost 3 bases and 0 bases respectively, with 15 bases between them. This CDR3 has 16 residues. Per germline, CDR1 SGHRS and CDR2 YFSETQ. The CDR3 DNA reads TGCGCCAGCAGCTCCGGACAGACTGTCCTGAACACTGAAGCTTTCTTT. It encodes CASSSGQTVLNTEAFF. Drawing the rest from reference TRBV5-1 and TRBJ1-1, the complete variable domain is KAGVTQTPRYLIKTRGQQVTLSCSPISGHRSVSWYQQTPGQGLQFLFEYFSETQRNKGNFPGRFSGRQFSNSRSEMNVSTLELGDSALYLCASSSGQTVLNTEAFFGQGTRLTVV.

This clone has a handful of counts. This chain links TRBV6-5 with TRBJ2-3; 8 bases map to TRBD2. Looked up from germline, CDR1 is MNHEY and CDR2 is SVGAGI. The CDR3 sequence is 13 residues long. The trim removed 5 bases at V and 9 bases at J, leaving 7 bases unmatched. In DNA form, the CDR3 reads TGTGCCAGCAGTCAGGGACTAGAGGTAACGCAGTATTTT. Translation: CASSQGLEVTQYF.

The count of this clone is one. The rearrangement links TRBV5-1 to TRBJ2-6, with D unclear. Germline assignment: CDR1 SGHRS and CDR2 YFSETQ. V was shortened by 0 bases and J by 1 base, with 5 bases between the two germline ends. The CDR3 contains 15 residues. The chain's CDR3 is CASSLEASGANVLTF. As DNA, the CDR3 is TGCGCCAGCAGCTTGGAAGCTTCTGGGGCCAACGTCCTGACTTTC.

The rearrangement uses TRBV11-2 and TRBJ2-1, with a possible D match to TRBD1 (5 bases). The CDR3 spans 14 residues. V lost 2 bases and J 7 bases, leaving 12 bases between the germline ends. In germline, CDR1 is SGHAT, CDR2 FQNNGV. DNA of the CDR3: TGTGCCAGCAGCTTAACTGGGGCTGGAAATGAGCAGTTCTTC. Protein sequence: CASSLTGAGNEQFF.

The chain couples TRBV9 to TRBJ2-1, with 10 positions matching TRBD2. The CDR3 contains 15 residues. J gave up 8 bases and V 6 bases, and 11 bases lay outside the gene matches. Germline V gene sequence: CDR1 SGDLS, CDR2 YYNGEE. In DNA form, the CDR3 reads TGTGCCAGCACCGGAGCGGGGGGGGCCGGTGATGAGCAGTTCTTC. Its protein product is CASTGAGGAGDEQFF.

The chain is built from TRBV5-6 and TRBJ2-1, with 10 bases that match TRBD2. This CDR3 region has 16 residues. V gave up 4 bases and J gave up 4 bases; unmatched junction bases: 8. CDR1 is SGHDT, CDR2 YYEEEE, per germline. CDR3 sequence: CASSTSSGRAYNEQFF. CDR3 DNA sequence: TGTGCCAGCAGCACCTCTAGCGGGAGAGCTTACAATGAGCAGTTCTTC.

The rearrangement uses TRBV28 and TRBJ1-4; 9 nucleotides align to TRBD1. V was pared by 4 bases and J by 7 bases, with 7 bases of the junction left unmatched. Looked up from germline, CDR1 is MDHEN and CDR2 is SYDVKM. The CDR3 loop spans 15 amino acids. In DNA form, the CDR3 reads TGTGCCAGCAGTTCCGGGACAGGGTTTGGTGAAAAACTGTTTTTT. Translation gives CASSSGTGFGEKLFF.

This clone appeared a single time. The V gene is TRBV25-1, the J gene TRBJ1-2, with TRBD1 as a possible D gene (6 bases). V shed 5 bases and J shed 2 bases, with 9 bases lying between them. There are 13 residues in the CDR3. Germline values: CDR1 MGHDK, CDR2 SYGVNS. The CDR3 region is CASSLGTNYGYTF. The CDR3 nucleotides are TGTGCCAGCAGTCTCGGGACAAACTATGGCTACACCTTC.

The genes are TRBV19 and TRBJ1-1, with 8 positions matching TRBD1. The CDR3 loop spans 13 amino acids. Germline CDR1 LNHDA, CDR2 SQIVND (reference sequence). Trimming cost V 6 bases and J 5 bases; bases outside gene matches: 5. Here the CDR3 reads CASSDTGGTEAFF. CDR3 bases: TGTGCCAGTAGCGACACAGGGGGTACTGAAGCTTTCTTT.

CDR3 sequence: CASSVATSGELFF. The CDR3, as DNA: TGTGCCAGCAGCGTAGCGACTTCCGGGGAGCTGTTTTTT. This chain joins TRBV9 and TRBJ2-2; D is unresolved. The V end lost 0 bases, the J end lost 6 bases, and 6 bases lay between the germline ends. From germline, CDR1 is SGDLS and CDR2 YYNGEE. The CDR3 is 13 amino acids. The full variable domain, in which reference TRBV9 and TRBJ2-2 provide the parts outside the CDR3, is DSGVTQTPKHLITATGQRVTLRCSPRSGDLSVYWYQQSLDQGLQFLIQYYNGEERAKGNILERFSAQQFPDLHSELNLSSLELGDSALYFCASSVATSGELFFGEGSRLTVL.

The rearrangement uses TRBV19 and TRBJ1-5, with 7 bases fitting TRBD1. CDR3 length: 15 amino acids. Germline values: CDR1 LNHDA, CDR2 SQIVND (reference sequence). The junction had 9 bases not matched to a gene; V was cut back by 7 bases and J by 3 bases. CDR3 sequence: CASKRTGVHNQPQHF. DNA of the CDR3: TGTGCCAGTAAACGGACAGGAGTACACAATCAGCCCCAGCATTTT.

The CDR3 bases are TGTGCCAGCAGCCCTGAGACTAGCGGCACGTGGAAGGAGCAGTTCTTC. As protein: CASSPETSGTWKEQFF. J is TRBJ2-1 and V is TRBV4-2; 9 positions agree with TRBD2. Germline CDR1 and CDR2: LGHNA and YNFKEQ. The CDR3 has 16 amino acids. J lost 10 bases, V lost 4 bases, and 14 bases had no gene match.

The chain recombines TRBV7-2 with TRBJ2-3; 12 bases agree with TRBD2. Looked up from germline, CDR1 is SGHTA and CDR2 is FQGNSA. The CDR3 consists of 17 residues. V lost 7 bases to trimming and J lost 0 bases; unmatched junction nucleotides: 8. CDR3 protein: CASNSGTSGPSTDTQYF. Written as DNA, the CDR3 is TGTGCCAGCAACTCCGGGACTAGCGGGCCTAGCACAGATACGCAGTATTTT.

The V and J genes are TRBV28 and TRBJ1-1, with D possibly being TRBD1 (5 bases). The CDR3 consists of 12 residues. Germline CDR1 and CDR2: MDHEN and SYDVKM. Deletions cut 1 base from V and 11 bases from J, with 11 bases between. The CDR3 DNA sequence: TGTGCCAGCAGTTTATCAGGGCAACGGGCTTTCTTT. Its translation is CASSLSGQRAFF.

The V call is TRBV6-5, the J call TRBJ1-2, with 9 bases aligning to TRBD1. Germline trimming cut 6 bases from V and 8 bases from J; bases unmatched to any gene: 10. Looked up from germline, CDR1 is MNHEY and CDR2 is SVGAGI. The CDR3 runs to 14 residues. The CDR3 nucleotides are TGTGCCAGCAGGGATGACAGGGGGTTGAGGGGCTACACCTTC. The encoded protein is CASRDDRGLRGYTF.

The chain links TRBV5-1 to TRBJ1-4; D is ambiguous. CDR3 length: 14 residues. Looked up from germline, CDR1 is SGHRS and CDR2 is YFSETQ. The V gene lost 1 base and the J gene lost 7 bases, with 11 bases spanning the gap. The CDR3 loop is CASSLIPAGEKLFF. CDR3 bases: TGCGCCAGCAGCTTGATCCCCGCGGGTGAAAAACTGTTTTTT.